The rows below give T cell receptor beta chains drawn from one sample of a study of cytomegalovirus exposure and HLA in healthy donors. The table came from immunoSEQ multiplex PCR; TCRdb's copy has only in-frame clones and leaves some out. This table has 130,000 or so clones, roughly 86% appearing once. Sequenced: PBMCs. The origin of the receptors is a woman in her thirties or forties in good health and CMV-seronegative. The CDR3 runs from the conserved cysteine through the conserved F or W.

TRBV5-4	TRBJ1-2	CASSAGQGTAGYTF
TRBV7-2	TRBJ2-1	CASSLGGTGYNEQFF
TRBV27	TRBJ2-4	CASRSWTGDIQYF
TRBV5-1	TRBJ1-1	CASSPSVAALSEAFF
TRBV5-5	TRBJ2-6	CASSVIPDSGANVLTF
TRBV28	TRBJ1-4	CASSRTSEEKLFF
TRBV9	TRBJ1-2	CASSPRQGIGNGYTF
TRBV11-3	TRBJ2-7	CASSLELAGEPYEQYF
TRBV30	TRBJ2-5	CAWTRGGYQETQYF
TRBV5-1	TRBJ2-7	CASSPRTSGFYEQYF
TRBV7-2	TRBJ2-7	CASSLVGGRAEVEQYF
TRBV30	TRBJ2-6	CAWRRGSANSGANVLTF
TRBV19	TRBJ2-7	CASSPGLRTYEQYF
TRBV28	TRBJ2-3	CASGVAGAGRDTQYF
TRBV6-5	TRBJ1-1	CASSYAGHMNTEAFF
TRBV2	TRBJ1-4	CAIPGQGAEKLFF
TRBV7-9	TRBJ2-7	CASSRSPRSYEQYF
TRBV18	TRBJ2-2	CASSPAGTDNTGELFF
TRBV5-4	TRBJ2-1	CASSLVGGGLAANEQFF
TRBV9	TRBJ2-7	CASTFDSEQYF
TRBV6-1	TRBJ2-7	CASSSQGALYEQYF
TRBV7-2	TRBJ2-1	CASSSSTRWEQFF
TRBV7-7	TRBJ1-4	CASSPLVYEKLFF
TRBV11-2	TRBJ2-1	CASSLPIRSEQFF
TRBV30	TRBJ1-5	CAWEQGSTYSNQPQHF
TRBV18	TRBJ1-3	CASSRGTGTVSGNTIYF
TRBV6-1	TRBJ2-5	CASRARREEETQYF
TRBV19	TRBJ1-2	CASSIGGAQSSYGYTF
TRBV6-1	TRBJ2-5	CASSEGGQQETQYF
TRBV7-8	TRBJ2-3	CASSGRLAGGPTDTQYF
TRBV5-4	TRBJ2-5	CASSLGKRVETQYF
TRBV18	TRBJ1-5	CASSPAYSNQPQHF
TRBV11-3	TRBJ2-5	CASSLAASSQETQYF
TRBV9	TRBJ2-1	CASSPSYNEQFF
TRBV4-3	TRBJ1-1	CASSRFEETEAFF
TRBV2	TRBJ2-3	CASSAGLAGGMGTDTQYF
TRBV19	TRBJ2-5	CASSISGQGGWETQYF
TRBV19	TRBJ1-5	CASSILPGRGSNQPQHF
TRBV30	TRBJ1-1	CAWSVGVNTEAFF
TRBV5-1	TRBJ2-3	CASSSPGTQYF
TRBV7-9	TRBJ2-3	CASSAQGQAPDTQYF
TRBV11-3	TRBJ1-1	CASSAEAGTEAFF
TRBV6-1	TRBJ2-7	CASSPRQGPYEQYF
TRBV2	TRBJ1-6	CASSDTGAGNSPLHF
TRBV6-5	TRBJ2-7	CASSYSMGGAYEQYF
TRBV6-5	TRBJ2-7	CASSPRQGPYEQYF
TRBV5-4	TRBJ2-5	CASSLDRGVITQETQYF
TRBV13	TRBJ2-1	CASSPSGVSGVSEQFF
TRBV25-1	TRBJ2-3	CASSDRVRFTDTQYF
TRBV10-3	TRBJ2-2	CAIRADGRNTGELFF
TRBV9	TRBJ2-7	CASSVAIGGSYEQYF
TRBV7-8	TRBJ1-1	CASSVWGQGATEAFF
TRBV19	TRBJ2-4	CASSSDGGIQYF
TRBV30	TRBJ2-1	CAWSRTGNYNEQFF
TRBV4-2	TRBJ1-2	CASSQEGGANYGYTF
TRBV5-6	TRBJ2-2	CASSYSTGELFF
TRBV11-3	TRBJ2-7	CASSPVQGPYEQYF
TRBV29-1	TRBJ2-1	CSVQTLAGERSYNEQFF